The 11 T cell receptor beta chains below all came from one sample that was sequenced in a study of T cells in women clearing cervical HPV infection. Sequencing used immunoSEQ multiplex PCR; TCRdb keeps in-frame clones, though not all of them. The table for this sample gives tens of thousands of clones. Sequenced sample: blood buffy coat. The receptors stem from a woman aged 18 to 69 with a cervical HPV16 infection that either progressed to CIN3+ or cleared (not recorded which).

As concerns this clone: The read halts 3 residues ahead of the CDR3 end, with the missing end drawn from the germline J gene. The chain is built from TRBV19 and TRBJ1-2, with TRBD1 identical over 7 bases. Germline values: CDR1 LNHDA, CDR2 SQIVND (reference sequence). The trim removed 11 bases at V and 5 bases at J, leaving 17 bases unmatched. The CDR3 contains 15 residues. The CDR3 loop reads CAGPRVRGSEYGYTF. The covered CDR3 bases are TGTGCCGGACCCCGGGTCAGGGGGTCCGAATATGGC.

A remark on this clone: The CDR3 goes on 3 residues after the read ends, and that part is filled in from the germline J gene. The chain uses TRBV5-6 and TRBJ1-1; a weak D match, TRBD1 (5 bases). Germline V CDR1 and CDR2: SGHDT, YYEEEE. The CDR3 covers 15 residues. The ends were cut back, 1 base at V and 0 bases at J, with 10 bases in the middle. CDR3 DNA (partial): TGTGCCAGCAGCTTGTACGACAGTCTGAACACTGAA. Amino acids: CASSLYDSLNTE. The full CDR3 protein is CASSLYDSLNTEAFF. The entire variable domain, with the rest obtained from reference TRBV5-6 and TRBJ1-1, is as follows: DAGVTQSPTHLIKTRGQQVTLRCSPKSGHDTVSWYQQALGQGPQFIFQYYEEEERQRGNFPDRFSGHQFPNYSSELNVNALLLGDSALYLCASSLYDSLNTEAFFGQGTRLTVV.

With regard to this clone: The observed sequence ends 3 residues before the CDR3 terminus, with the missing tail filled in from the germline J gene. The chain recombines TRBV7-8 with TRBJ2-7, with TRBD1 identical over 9 bases. The CDR3 is made up of 15 amino acids. V lost 3 bases and J lost 5; bases outside the gene matches: 8. CDR1 and CDR2 (germline): SGHVS, FQNEAQ. The CDR3 spells CASSLGGQGIDEQYF. CDR3 bases read: TGTGCCAGCAGCTTGGGGGGACAGGGCATCGACGAG.

A note on this clone: The read terminates 3 residues before the CDR3 end, so the remaining end is supplied by the germline J gene. The J gene is TRBJ1-4, the V gene TRBV18; a weak D match, TRBD1 (5 bases). The germline V gene has CDR1 KGHSH and CDR2 LQKENI. The CDR3 has 16 amino acids. The sequenced part of the CDR3 DNA is TGTGCCAGCTCACCATCATGGGACTCCTATAATTCACCA. Protein: CASSPSWDSYNSP. The whole CDR3 region reads CASSPSWDSYNSPLFF.

A word on this clone: The DNA ends 3 residues before the CDR3 does, and the rest of the CDR3 is filled in from the germline J gene. The genes are TRBV20-1 and TRBJ2-2; possible D gene TRBD1, 6 bases. V dropped 5 bases and J dropped 2 bases, with 12 bases sitting between them. This CDR3 is 14 amino acids long. The germline gives CDR1 DFQATT, CDR2 SNEGSKA (reference sequence). The chain's CDR3 is CSAQDRSNTGELFF. Partial CDR3 DNA: TGCAGTGCTCAGGACAGATCCAACACCGGGGAG.

A note on this clone: The CDR3 goes on 3 residues after the read ends, and that part is filled in from the germline J gene. The chain has TRBV9 and TRBJ2-5, with D maybe TRBD1 (5 bases). Germline V gene sequence: CDR1 SGDLS, CDR2 YYNGEE. The CDR3 consists of 14 residues. V was clipped by 4 bases and J by 7 bases, with 17 bases between them. The sequenced part of the CDR3 DNA is TGTGCCAGCAGCTCCTACCCCCCCCAGGGGACC. It specifies CASSSYPPQGT. The full CDR3 protein is CASSSYPPQGTQYF.

A note on this clone: The read ends 3 residues early relative to the CDR3; the germline J gene fills the gap. The V gene is TRBV2, the J gene TRBJ1-1, with D tentatively TRBD1 (6 bases). Germline loops: CDR1 SNHLY, CDR2 FYNNEI. The CDR3 is 13 residues long. V shed 2 bases and J shed 5 bases, with 9 bases lying between them. CDR3 region: CASSEQGGTEAFF. Incomplete CDR3 DNA: TGTGCCAGCAGTGAACAAGGGGGAACTGAA.

On this clone: The missing CDR3 end, 3 residues past where the read stops, is filled in from the germline J gene. The V call is TRBV2, the J call TRBJ2-3; the D is unclear. The CDR3 sequence is 15 residues long. Germline CDR1 SNHLY, CDR2 FYNNEI. V lost 5 bases, J lost 3 bases, and 15 bases lay in between. CDR3 protein: CASSSTGGMTDTQYF. CDR3 bases read: TGTGCCAGCAGTTCCACTGGCGGAATGACAGATACG.

Regarding this clone: The DNA ends 3 residues before the CDR3 does, and the rest of the CDR3 is filled in from the germline J gene. This chain connects TRBV2 to TRBJ2-3; possible D gene TRBD1, 5 bases. Per germline, CDR1 SNHLY and CDR2 FYNNEI. The germline V and J ends were trimmed by 1 base and 2 bases, with 10 bases remaining between them. This CDR3 is built from 15 residues. CDR3 sequence: CASSEVRQTTDTQYF. The DNA read from the CDR3 is TGTGCCAGCAGTGAAGTGCGACAGACCACAGATACG.

In the case of this clone: The read ends 3 residues early relative to the CDR3; the germline J gene fills the gap. The V gene is TRBV23-1, the J gene TRBJ2-7; D call uncertain. TRBV23-1 is noted as an ORF with a role that remains uncertain. V lost 0 bases to trimming and J lost 3 bases, with 6 bases between them. The CDR3 is 13 amino acids. CDR3 region: CASSQSRLYEQYF. The CDR3 bases that were read are TGCGCCAGCAGTCAATCAAGGCTCTACGAG.

Comment on this clone: The read terminates 3 residues before the CDR3 end, so the remaining end is supplied by the germline J gene. This rearrangement joins TRBV20-1 to TRBJ1-2; 8 bases are shared with TRBD1. Germline-derived CDR1 and CDR2 are DFQATT and SNEGSKA (reference sequence). The CDR3 is 13 amino acids. Unmatched junction bases numbered 6, after V lost 4 bases and J lost 5 bases. The CDR3 loop is CSATTTGEYGYTF. The CDR3 DNA, read in part, is TGCAGTGCTACCACGACAGGGGAATATGGC.